Below are 24 T cell receptor beta chains sequenced from a single sample in a study of CD8 T cells in ankylosing spondylitis. Study results and limitations: Made up of fewer than 10 highly homologous variants, a TCR beta motif appeared characteristic of ankylosing spondylitis blood.

TCRdb called the 5' RACE reads again in MiXCR, with one record for every CDR3 protein. This repertoire shows about 540,000 distinct CDR3 sequences, approximately 11% found once; its top ten account for nearly 7%. These TCRs are of unknown antigen specificity. The sample comprised blood, either unsorted or a sorted T cell fraction (not recorded which). The source of these receptors is a male donor with ankylosing spondylitis.

The chain joins TRBV20-1 to TRBJ2-5; 11 nucleotides align to TRBD2. V lost 5 bases to trimming and J lost 4 bases; unmatched junction nucleotides: 6. The length of the CDR3 is 14 residues. The germline V gene has CDR1 DFQATT and CDR2 SNEGSKA (reference sequence). For the CDR3, the DNA is TGCAGTGCTTTACTAGCGGGGGAAGGAGAGACCCAGTACTTC. Translated: CSALLAGEGETQYF.

A few counts support this clonotype. This chain links TRBV20-1 with TRBJ2-1; TRBD1 is a possible D gene (5 bases). Between the trimmed V and J ends, which lost 6 bases and 12 bases, there was a span of 18 bases. This CDR3 spans 12 amino acids. Per germline, CDR1 DFQATT and CDR2 SNEGSKA (reference sequence). The CDR3 sequence: CSANDNRQLQFF. The CDR3 region has the DNA TGCAGTGCAAACGACAACCGACAGTTGCAGTTCTTC.

This clonotype has only a few counts. The chain recombines TRBV12-3 or TRBV12-4 with TRBJ2-3, with 8 bases lining up with TRBD2. CDR3 length: 15 residues. V trimming: 6 bases; J trimming: 2 bases; junction bases outside the gene matches: 7. The CDR3 DNA reads as TGTGCCAGCAGACCTACTAGCGGCCTCACAGATACGCAGTATTTT. It specifies CASRPTSGLTDTQYF.

This clonotype was seen repeatedly, ten times or more. The V and J genes are TRBV12-3 or TRBV12-4 and TRBJ2-1; D uncertain. V was cut by 5 bases and J by 3 bases, with 8 bases left in between. The CDR3 is 13 amino acids. The CDR3 sequence is CASSPAVYNEQFF. As DNA, the CDR3 is TGTGCCAGCAGTCCTGCTGTCTACAATGAGCAGTTCTTC.

The chain recombines TRBV14 with TRBJ2-4, with D perhaps given as TRBD1 or TRBD2 (5 bases each). Germline V lookup: CDR1 SGHDN, CDR2 FVKESK. Trimming removed 4 bases from V and 3 bases from J, with 19 bases in between. The CDR3 is 17 amino acids. In DNA form, the CDR3 reads TGTGCCAGCAGCCGCGAAGGGACCCTCCTGGGCAAAAACATTCAGTACTTC. Amino acids: CASSREGTLLGKNIQYF.

This clonotype was seen a few times. The chain has TRBV7-2 and TRBJ1-1; D is unresolved. The V and J ends lost 4 bases and 3 bases respectively, with 12 bases between them. The CDR3 is 14 amino acids. CDR1 is SGHTA and CDR2 is FQGNSA in the germline V gene. CDR3 nucleotides: TGTGCCAGCAGCTCCCGGAGGATCTACACTGAAGCTTTCTTT. Amino acid sequence: CASSSRRIYTEAFF.

This clonotype has more than one count but fewer than ten. This chain uses TRBV10-3 with TRBJ2-7, with TRBD1 matching 7 bases. The CDR3 extends over 16 amino acids. Germline V CDR1 and CDR2: ENHRY, SYGVKD. V lost 0 bases and J lost 1; bases outside the gene matches: 6. CDR3 amino acids: CAISESGTEISYEQYF. CDR3 DNA sequence: TGTGCCATCAGTGAGTCGGGGACAGAAATTTCCTACGAGCAGTACTTC.

The chain recombines TRBV5-1 with TRBJ1-6; possibly TRBD1 for D (5 bases). V gave up 4 bases and J gave up 8 bases, with 19 bases separating them. This CDR3 has 16 amino acids. Germline CDR1 is SGHRS and CDR2 is YFSETQ. The CDR3, as DNA: TGCGCCAGCAGCCTAACGGGGCCCCGATGGGATTCACCCCTCCACTTT. It is translated as CASSLTGPRWDSPLHF.

This clonotype was found many times. The rearrangement links TRBV12-3 or TRBV12-4 to TRBJ1-3; D uncertain. V was trimmed by 7 bases and J by 2 bases, leaving 12 bases between them. CDR3 length: 14 amino acids. The CDR3 DNA sequence: TGTGCCAGCACCTCTACTGTCCCTGGAAACACCATATATTTT. It translates to CASTSTVPGNTIYF.

This clonotype was counted between two and nine times. CDR3 residues: CASSPINPRDTEAFF. Here the CDR3 DNA reads TGTGCCAGCAGCCCAATTAACCCCCGAGACACTGAAGCTTTCTTT. The chain couples TRBV12-3 or TRBV12-4 to TRBJ1-1; D unresolved. Trimming stripped 6 bases from V and 3 bases from J, with 17 bases between. The CDR3 is 15 amino acids.

CDR3 DNA: TGTGCCAGCAGCCCCCCTTCCCAGGGTTACGAGCAGTACTTC. Translating gives CASSPPSQGYEQYF. The J gene is TRBJ2-7, the V gene TRBV7-9; D may be TRBD1 (5 bases). The V end lost 5 bases, the J end lost 4 bases, and 15 bases lay between the germline ends. Looked up from germline, CDR1 is SEHNR and CDR2 is FQNEAQ (reference sequence). This CDR3 has 14 residues.

The chain joins TRBV7-7 to TRBJ2-7; tentatively, D is TRBD1 or TRBD2 (5 bases each). CDR3 length equals 13 residues. From germline, CDR1 is SSHAT and CDR2 FNYEAQ (reference sequence). The V end was cut by 5 bases, the J end by 5 bases, with 13 bases between. The CDR3 bases are TGTGCCAGCAGCGGGAGTCAGGGCCACGAGCAGTACTTC. It codes for CASSGSQGHEQYF.

This clonotype was observed a handful of times. V is TRBV7-2 and J is TRBJ1-1; perhaps TRBD1 as D (6 bases). Germline V CDR1 and CDR2: SGHTA, FQGNSA. The V and J ends lost 1 base and 11 bases respectively, with 14 bases between them. The CDR3 covers 13 residues. As DNA, the CDR3 is TGTGCCAGCAGCTTAGAACTGGGGGGCCTCGCTTTCTTT. Its translation: CASSLELGGLAFF.

In its sample, this clonotype was seen a few times. DNA for the CDR3: TGTGCCATCAGTGACTACACAGGAAGGGGGGAGCCCCAGCATTTT. Amino acids: CAISDYTGRGEPQHF. The chain links TRBV10-3 to TRBJ1-5; possibly TRBD1 for D (6 bases). CDR1 ENHRY and CDR2 SYGVKD come from the germline V gene. The ends were cut back, 3 bases at V and 8 bases at J, with 17 bases in the middle. The CDR3 contains 15 residues.

This clonotype showed up many times. V usage is TRBV11-2 and J usage is TRBJ2-1, with 9 bases matching TRBD2. Germline lookup yields CDR1 SGHAT and CDR2 FQNNGV. The CDR3 has 15 residues. V was pared by 1 base and J by 8 bases, with 6 bases of the junction left unmatched. CDR3 sequence (DNA): TGTGCCAGCAGCTTAGCCGGGCGGGAGGGCGATGAGCAGTTCTTC. Amino acid sequence: CASSLAGREGDEQFF.

The V call is TRBV6-2 or TRBV6-3, the J call TRBJ2-3; possible D gene TRBD2, 6 bases. V lost 1 base and J lost 0, with 8 bases in between. This CDR3 comprises 15 residues. Per germline, CDR1 MNHEY and CDR2 SVGEGT. The CDR3 loop reads CASSYLGTSTDTQYF. The CDR3 DNA sequence: TGTGCCAGCAGTTACTTGGGGACTAGCACAGATACGCAGTATTTT.

CDR3: CASSTPPGQGINEQFF. The CDR3 DNA sequence: TGTGCCAGCAGCACCCCTCCGGGACAGGGGATCAATGAGCAGTTCTTC. This chain uses TRBV7-2 with TRBJ2-1; 10 nucleotides line up with TRBD1. Germline values: CDR1 SGHTA, CDR2 FQGNSA. The length of the CDR3 is 16 residues. V dropped 5 bases and J dropped 6; count of bases not matched to a gene: 10.

V and J are TRBV11-2 and TRBJ2-7, with D tentatively TRBD2 (5 bases). Germline lookup yields CDR1 SGHAT and CDR2 FQNNGV. CDR3 length: 12 amino acids. Trimming took 6 bases from V and 6 from J, leaving 12 bases between them. The chain's CDR3 is CASRVSSREQYF. The CDR3, as DNA: TGTGCCAGCAGGGTCTCTAGCCGCGAGCAGTACTTC.

This clonotype appeared a few times. The chain recombines TRBV13 with TRBJ2-1; 8 bases line up with TRBD2. With 2 bases clipped from V and 5 bases from J, the junction kept 5 bases outside the gene matches. CDR3 size: 15 residues. Germline CDR1 is PRHDT and CDR2 is FYEKMQ (reference sequence). The CDR3 region is CASSLYTSGHNEQFF. The CDR3 DNA is TGTGCCAGCAGCTTATACACTAGCGGCCACAATGAGCAGTTCTTC. Together with reference TRBV13 and TRBJ2-1, the CDR3 gives the full variable domain: AAGVIQSPRHLIKEKRETATLKCYPIPRHDTVYWYQQGPGQDPQFLISFYEKMQSDKGSIPDRFSAQQFSDYHSELNMSSLELGDSALYFCASSLYTSGHNEQFFGPGTRLTVL.

This clonotype was seen only a few times. The rearrangement joins TRBV7-8 to TRBJ2-1, with 9 bases identical to TRBD2. In germline, CDR1 is SGHVS, CDR2 FQNEAQ. CDR3 length equals 17 residues. The J segment lost 2 bases and the V segment lost 4 bases, leaving 9 bases of the junction unmatched. For the CDR3, the DNA is TGTGCCAGCAGCTCCCAGCTAGCGGGAATTACCTACAATGAGCAGTTCTTC. It specifies CASSSQLAGITYNEQFF. Filled out from reference TRBV7-8 and TRBJ2-1, the complete variable domain reads GAGVSQSPRYKVAKRGQDVALRCDPISGHVSLFWYQQALGQGPEFLTYFQNEAQLDKSGLPSDRFFAERPEGSVSTLKIQRTQQEDSAVYLCASSSQLAGITYNEQFFGPGTRLTVL.

The chain combines TRBV19 with TRBJ2-1; 8 nucleotides match TRBD1. In germline, CDR1 is LNHDA, CDR2 SQIVND (reference sequence). Trimming took 5 bases from V and 12 from J; bases not matched to a gene: 12. The length of the CDR3 is 14 residues. The CDR3 DNA sequence: TGTGCCAGTAGTCCGGGACAGGTTGGGGGTGGGCAGTTCTTC. Translation: CASSPGQVGGGQFF.

This clonotype was found many times. The chain joins TRBV12-3 or TRBV12-4 to TRBJ1-1; TRBD1 is a possible D gene (5 bases). Trimming removed 2 bases from V and 3 bases from J, with 7 bases in between. This CDR3 has 13 residues. CDR3 nucleotides: TGTGCCAGCAGTTTAAGGGGATACACTGAAGCTTTCTTT. Translation gives CASSLRGYTEAFF.

This clonotype turned up a few times. The chain recombines TRBV5-6 with TRBJ2-5; a weak D match, TRBD2 (6 bases). Trimming left V 4 bases short and J 7 bases short, with 14 bases between. Germline assignment: CDR1 SGHDT and CDR2 YYEEEE. The CDR3 totals 13 residues. The CDR3 coding sequence is TGTGCCAGCAGCGCGGGACTTTCGGGGACCCAGTACTTC. Amino acids: CASSAGLSGTQYF. The variable domain in full, completed from reference TRBV5-6 and TRBJ2-5, reads DAGVTQSPTHLIKTRGQQVTLRCSPKSGHDTVSWYQQALGQGPQFIFQYYEEEERQRGNFPDRFSGHQFPNYSSELNVNALLLGDSALYLCASSAGLSGTQYFGPGTRLLVL.

This clonotype has more than one count but fewer than ten. The rearrangement joins TRBV6-5 to TRBJ2-3, with TRBD2 as a possible D gene (6 bases). CDR3 length equals 15 residues. CDR1 is MNHEY, CDR2 SVGAGI, per germline. V was cut by 0 bases and J by 1 base, with 8 bases left in between. CDR3 amino acids: CASSYSASGTDTQYF. CDR3 bases: TGTGCCAGCAGTTACTCAGCTAGCGGCACAGATACGCAGTATTTT.